Listed below are T cell receptor beta chains from one sample, sequenced in a study of blood T cell repertoires in COVID-19. The table came from immunoSEQ multiplex PCR; TCRdb's copy has only in-frame clones and leaves some out. The sample has about 83,000 clones; 65% to 80% are singletons. Sequenced: peripheral blood. These receptors were obtained from a woman of 80 years or more with active or convalescent COVID-19. CDR3s include the opening cysteine and the closing phenylalanine or tryptophan. A D gene is named only where the DNA matches it firmly.

v_call	j_call	d_call	cdr3_aa
TRBV9	TRBJ2-1	TRBD1	CASSVWDSSYNEQFF
TRBV12-3/TRBV12-4	TRBJ2-7	-	CASSTGTSYEQYF
TRBV29-1	TRBJ2-1	TRBD1	CSVDRTGFSSYNEQFF
TRBV9	TRBJ1-5	-	CASSVGKVGGYSNQPQHF
TRBV7-2	TRBJ2-5	TRBD2	CASSSSTSGGKTQYF
TRBV12-5	TRBJ2-3	TRBD1	CASGIDRATDTQYF
TRBV27	TRBJ2-2	TRBD2	CASSLLGGTGELFF
TRBV9	TRBJ2-1	-	CASSPMGSPHNEQFF
TRBV28	TRBJ2-3	-	CASSLRGSTDTQYF
TRBV5-4	TRBJ2-5	TRBD2	CASSVLAGGPSEETQYF
TRBV7-7	TRBJ1-6	TRBD1	CASSRPRTGKNSPLHF
TRBV5-6	TRBJ1-2	-	CASGDTADYGYTF
TRBV5-4	TRBJ2-1	TRBD1	CASSGGDRGFLDEQFF
TRBV7-2	TRBJ1-4	-	CASGWGRPDEKLFF
TRBV27	TRBJ1-6	TRBD1	CASRMTGGEINSPLHF
TRBV20-1	TRBJ2-3	-	CSASPGTAEDTQYF
TRBV6-5	TRBJ2-3	-	CASRLTGGDTDTQYF
TRBV2	TRBJ2-2	-	CASTPGVTGELFF
TRBV18	TRBJ1-2	-	CASSPDFTVLGANYGYTF
TRBV18	TRBJ2-3	TRBD2	CASSPIPRRGGADTQYF
TRBV6-6	TRBJ1-5	-	CASSLPVSSQPQHF
TRBV14	TRBJ1-1	-	CASSQGRFGAFF
TRBV7-2	TRBJ2-1	-	CASSSQPLNYNEQFF
TRBV30	TRBJ2-5	TRBD2	CAWSPGTRGGQETQYF